This T cell receptor (beta chain) was observed in a study of T cells after yellow fever vaccination (dated by TCRdb to the late 2010s). A note on the overall study: The SMART-Seq v4 Ultra Low Input RNA kit was used to prepare libraries from fractions with low cell numbers. To follow T-cell clones before and after both primary and booster YFV17D yellow fever vaccination, bulk TCR alpha and beta repertoires underwent longitudinal sequencing. The cohort comprised two healthy male donors, one aged 18 to 29 and one aged 30 to 39 years. Blood samples were taken at several timepoints before and after primary and secondary immunization, and bulk PBMC replicates and cell subsets were isolated.

This clonotype appeared a few times. What this receptor recognizes is not known. No much larger clone exists at a distance of one base, and base qualities are not known. General findings and caveats noted by the study authors: The secondary T-cell response was weaker than the primary response but faster, peaking on day 5 instead of day 15. A small fraction of clonotypes showed up in both the CD4 and CD8 compartments, probably as a result of convergent recombination. Computational filtering was needed because FACS-sorted repertoires could contain abundant contaminating clonotypes from the bulk population. Most clones expanded after primary vaccination (96% of CD4 and 80% to 90% of CD8) were re-detected after the booster, suggesting that broad memory maintenance occurred. Because the study included only a couple of donors, the extent to which the findings can be generalized is limited.

TCR cDNA was synthesized by 5'RACE template switching, which introduced a universal primer site and unique molecular identifiers. cDNA synthesis was primed from both the TCR alpha and TCR beta constant segments. Library amplification used two PCR steps, and the second PCR step added sample barcodes and sequencing adapters. Libraries were sequenced on Illumina HiSeq 2500 (2x100 bp) or NovaSeq (2x150 bp). The study's processing was this. MIGEC was used to demultiplex reads and collapse the reads into UMI consensus sequences, and MiXCR was used for V(D)J alignment. Clonotypes responding to the vaccine were identified with edgeR on replicate PBMC samples, with the criteria of FDR below 0.01 and a log2 fold change above 5 up to day 15. Each bulk clonotype was labeled CD4 or CD8 based on which sequenced repertoire, CD4 or CD8, contained the clonotype at higher abundance. In-frame beta chains were kept once TCRdb had trimmed the public reads at Q25 with fastp and called clones with MiXCR. Rows matching on CDR3 protein sequence are summarized as one entry with the most common DNA and genes. These V and J calls originate from TCRdb's pipeline instead of the authors' own analysis. Across this sample there are approximately 350,000 distinct CDR3 sequences, with around 10% seen only once. The ten largest clones add up to roughly 18% of the sample.

CDR1 SGHRS and CDR2 YFSETQ were looked up in the germline V gene. From the cysteine through the phenylalanine, the CDR3 covers 14 amino acids. Just the 42-base CDR3 DNA is kept, in frame starting at base 1. V and J lose 2 bases and 3 bases, and a span of 11 bases separates them. Read against the paper, the sample's treatment or condition label means: live attenuated yellow fever vaccine strain. At every blood-draw timepoint, two biological replicates of bulk PBMCs were collected. A standard Ficoll-Paque protocol was used to isolate PBMCs from peripheral blood. TriZol was used to extract RNA from bulk PBMCs, CD4 and CD8 fractions, and dextramer-positive and dextramer-negative fractions.

The specimen was PBMCs, collected on the day of the first yellow fever vaccination. This sequence originates from a man aged 18 to 35 who received the YFV17D yellow fever vaccine. This sequence uses TRBV5-1 and TRBJ2-5, and TRBD1 may be the D gene, going by 5 matching bases. The CDR3 region has the sequence CASSFQQAKETQYF. The nucleotide sequence reads TGCGCCAGCAGCTTCCAACAGGCTAAAGAGACCCAGTACTTC.